This T cell receptor beta chain was identified during a study of blood T cell repertoires in COVID-19. Study-level background: In each case, the material was cDNA or gDNA derived from T cells, B-cell-depleted T cells, or PBMCs.

The V segment lost 4 bases and the J segment 0 bases; nucleotides outside the gene matches: 2. CDR3 length: 15 residues. Germline-derived CDR1 and CDR2 are MNHNY and SVGAGI (reference sequence). In the authors' methods: Estimation of nucleated cell counts relied on the amplification of reference gene primers. Assay: immunoSEQ multiplex PCR; the TCRdb copy retains only in-frame clones and omits some. That table is the source of V, J and clone size, and D and trimming were worked out from the DNA. Of around 130,000 clones in the sample, around 86% were seen once. The genes are TRBV6-6 and TRBJ2-3, with 9 bases matching TRBD1. Sequencing input: peripheral blood. The TCR comes from a man in his forties with active or convalescent COVID-19. The CDR3 DNA follows: TGTGCCAGCAGTTCCGGGACAGGGAGCACAGATACGCAGTATTTT. This encodes CASSSGTGSTDTQYF.